The 25 T cell receptor beta chains listed next were all sequenced from one sample in a study of blood T cell repertoires in COVID-19. Sequencing was performed with immunoSEQ multiplex PCR; in TCRdb, only in-frame clones are kept and a portion is missing. The table includes some 170,000 clones, roughly 90% detected once. The sequencing sample was made of peripheral blood. These receptors were collected from a woman aged 45-65 years with acute or convalescent COVID-19.

The chain employs TRBV5-1 and TRBJ1-1; a weak D match, TRBD1 (5 bases). Trimming cost V 4 bases and J 1 base, with 11 bases left between them. Germline loops: CDR1 SGHRS, CDR2 YFSETQ. The CDR3 extends over 14 amino acids. The CDR3 DNA sequence: TGCGCCAGCAGCACTGACAGACAGAACACTGAAGCTTTCTTT. Amino acids: CASSTDRQNTEAFF.

The chain uses TRBV29-1 and TRBJ1-1; 7 bases agree with TRBD1. With 7 bases clipped from V and 4 bases from J, the junction kept 12 bases outside the gene matches. Germline CDR1 is SQVTM and CDR2 is ANQGSEA. The CDR3 consists of 14 residues. CDR3 sequence: CSGRQGAVGTEAFF. CDR3 nucleotides: TGCAGCGGTAGACAGGGCGCAGTGGGCACTGAAGCTTTCTTT. The whole variable domain, filled in from reference TRBV29-1 and TRBJ1-1, reads SAVISQKPSRDICQRGTSLTIQCQVDSQVTMMFWYRQQPGQSLTLIATANQGSEATYESGFVIDKFPISRPNLTFSTLTVSNMSPEDSSIYLCSGRQGAVGTEAFFGQGTRLTVV.

The chain combines TRBV7-3 with TRBJ1-1; 8 bases match TRBD1. CDR3 length equals 13 residues. J lost 6 bases, V lost 5 bases, and 5 bases had no gene match. From germline, CDR1 is SGHTA and CDR2 FQGTGA. DNA of the CDR3: TGTGCCAGCAGCGACAGGGGTGTGGCTGAAGCTTTCTTT. It encodes CASSDRGVAEAFF.

The chain combines TRBV7-9 with TRBJ2-1; 8 bases fit TRBD2. CDR1 SEHNR and CDR2 FQNEAQ come from the germline V gene (reference sequence). V shed 5 bases and J 2 bases; nucleotides not matched to a gene: 2. This CDR3 spans 14 amino acids. The CDR3 DNA follows: TGTGCCAGCAGCGCACTAGCGGCCTACAATGAGCAGTTCTTC. Its translation is CASSALAAYNEQFF.

V gene TRBV5-8 combines with J gene TRBJ1-5, with D perhaps matching TRBD1 (6 bases). Germline V lookup: CDR1 SGHTS, CDR2 YDEGEE. Trimming shortened V by 0 bases and J by 6 bases, and 10 bases separated the two germline ends. The CDR3 loop spans 14 amino acids. The CDR3 DNA is TGTGCCAGCAGCTTGGTTGGGGGCCTTCAGCCCCAGCATTTT. It is translated as CASSLVGGLQPQHF.

The CDR3 is CASSTSSYEQYF. DNA of the CDR3: TGTGCCAGCAGCACTAGCTCCTACGAGCAGTACTTC. The rearrangement links TRBV7-9 to TRBJ2-7; weak D call: TRBD2 (5 bases). The V end lost 5 bases, the J end lost 0 bases, and 5 bases lay between the germline ends. CDR3 length: 12 amino acids. Germline CDR1 reads SEHNR; CDR2 reads FQNEAQ (reference sequence).

The V call is TRBV11-2, the J call TRBJ2-1; D unclear. The CDR3 runs 15 residues. The germline CDR1 and CDR2 sequences are SGHAT and FQNNGV. V dropped 5 bases and J dropped 5 bases, with 16 bases sitting between them. The CDR3 region is CASSRFRFDNNEQFF. The CDR3 DNA reads TGTGCCAGCAGCCGATTTAGGTTTGACAACAATGAGCAGTTCTTC.

This clone was seen a handful of times. In DNA, the CDR3 is TGCGCCAGCAGCCAAGAAAGGCAGGGTCATACGCCCCAGCATTTT. The encoded protein is CASSQERQGHTPQHF. The chain has TRBV4-1 and TRBJ1-5; D is possibly TRBD1 (5 bases). Germline V CDR1 and CDR2: MGHRA, YSYEKL. The CDR3 is made up of 15 amino acids. V was cut by 0 bases and J by 9 bases, with 15 bases left in between.

V gene TRBV5-6 combines with J gene TRBJ1-2, with D possibly matching TRBD1 (6 bases). The CDR3 contains 13 residues. The germline V and J ends were trimmed by 4 bases and 4 bases, with 11 bases remaining between them. Germline assignment: CDR1 SGHDT and CDR2 YYEEEE. The CDR3 is CASSQQGGYGYTF. Here the CDR3 DNA reads TGTGCCAGCAGCCAACAGGGCGGCTATGGCTACACCTTC.

The genes are TRBV2 and TRBJ2-7, with TRBD1 identical over 9 bases. Germline CDR1 SNHLY, CDR2 FYNNEI. The ends lost 7 bases at V and 3 bases at J; junction bases unmatched: 10. The CDR3 runs 15 residues. This CDR3 reads CASKIGQGLLYEQYF. CDR3 nucleotides: TGTGCCAGCAAGATAGGACAGGGGTTACTCTACGAGCAGTACTTC.

In nucleotides, the CDR3 is TGTGCCAGCAGCCCAGAACACAGAAGCAATCAGCCCCAGCATTTT. Amino acid sequence: CASSPEHRSNQPQHF. The chain recombines TRBV11-2 with TRBJ1-5, with unresolved D. Germline CDR1 SGHAT, CDR2 FQNNGV. The ends were cut back, 5 bases at V and 1 base at J, with 12 bases in the middle. This CDR3 is built from 15 residues.

The chain joins TRBV7-2 to TRBJ1-5, with D hard to call. Per germline, CDR1 SGHTA and CDR2 FQGNSA. This CDR3 contains 16 residues. Trimming stripped 3 bases from V and 3 bases from J, with 15 bases between. The CDR3 DNA follows: TGTGCCAGCAGCTTCCTTCCTCTCAGGAACAATCAGCCCCAGCATTTT. Its translation: CASSFLPLRNNQPQHF.

The V and J genes are TRBV15 and TRBJ1-2, with a tentative D call TRBD1 (5 bases). Trimming shortened V by 0 bases and J by 4 bases, and 12 bases separated the two germline ends. CDR3 length equals 15 residues. CDR1 and CDR2 from the germline V gene are LNHNV and YYDKDF (reference sequence). The CDR3 nucleotides read TGTGCCACCAGCAGAGATGCGGGGGAGCGCTATGGCTACACCTTC. It encodes CATSRDAGERYGYTF.

The rearrangement links TRBV6-5 to TRBJ1-2; D possibly corresponds to TRBD1 (6 bases). The CDR3 runs 14 residues. Deletions cut 3 bases from V and 2 bases from J, with 10 bases between. Germline V gives CDR1 MNHEY, CDR2 SVGAGI. CDR3 sequence (DNA): TGTGCCAGCAGTTATTACAGGGAGAACTATGGCTACACCTTC. Translated: CASSYYRENYGYTF.

V usage is TRBV3-1 (or the pseudogene TRBV3-2) and J usage is TRBJ2-5; 7 bases are shared with TRBD2. CDR3 length: 16 residues. Germline loops: CDR1 LGHDT, CDR2 YNNKEL (reference sequence). V shed 1 base, J shed 2 bases, and the junction held 7 bases outside the gene matches. The CDR3 here is CASSQGGGRLQETQYF. The CDR3 DNA sequence: TGTGCCAGCAGCCAAGGCGGGGGACGCCTGCAAGAGACCCAGTACTTC.

The J gene is TRBJ2-7, the V gene TRBV11-2, with TRBD1 as a possible D gene (5 bases). Germline V gene sequence: CDR1 SGHAT, CDR2 FQNNGV. Trimming left V 3 bases short and J 2 bases short, with 14 bases between. The CDR3 is made up of 15 amino acids. The CDR3 reads CASSLERGSAYEQYF. In DNA form, the CDR3 reads TGTGCCAGCAGCTTGGAAAGGGGATCGGCCTACGAGCAGTACTTC. The full variable domain, with the rest looked up from reference TRBV11-2 and TRBJ2-7, is EAGVAQSPRYKIIEKRQSVAFWCNPISGHATLYWYQQILGQGPKLLIQFQNNGVVDDSQLPKDRFSAERLKGVDSTLKIQPAKLEDSAVYLCASSLERGSAYEQYFGPGTRLTVT.

V usage is TRBV11-2 and J usage is TRBJ1-3; TRBD1 matches at 7 bases. In germline, CDR1 is SGHAT, CDR2 FQNNGV. The CDR3 length is 15 residues. Germline trimming cut 4 bases from V and 3 bases from J; bases unmatched to any gene: 6. CDR3 sequence: CASSSQGGRGNTIYF. Here the CDR3 DNA reads TGTGCCAGCAGCTCTCAAGGGGGCCGTGGAAACACCATATATTTT.

The chain is built from TRBV6-5 and TRBJ1-1; D unclear. V was clipped by 6 bases and J by 1 base, with 9 bases between them. The CDR3 contains 13 residues. Germline V gene lookup returns CDR1 MNHEY and CDR2 SVGAGI. In DNA, the CDR3 is TGTGCCAGCAGGACGACATCGAACACTGAAGCTTTCTTT. It is translated as CASRTTSNTEAFF.

This clone showed up just a few times. The genes are TRBV24-1 and TRBJ2-2, with TRBD2 as a possible D gene (6 bases). Germline lookup yields CDR1 KGHDR and CDR2 SFDVKD. The CDR3 runs to 16 residues. The V end lost 4 bases, the J end lost 4 bases, and 15 bases lay between the germline ends. The CDR3 DNA follows: TGTGCCACCAGTGACCCTCGGGGAGGACGCACCGGGGAGCTGTTTTTT. It encodes CATSDPRGGRTGELFF.

This chain joins TRBV18 and TRBJ1-6; no definite D call. This CDR3 is 12 amino acids long. Germline V lookup: CDR1 KGHSH, CDR2 LQKENI. Trimming shortened V by 5 bases and J by 6 bases, and 5 bases separated the two germline ends. CDR3 coding DNA: TGTGCCAGCTCAGAGTCTAATTCACCCCTCCACTTT. Translation gives CASSESNSPLHF. The variable domain in full, with the rest retrieved from reference TRBV18 and TRBJ1-6, is NAGVMQNPRHLVRRRGQEARLRCSPMKGHSHVYWYRQLPEEGLKFMVYLQKENIIDESGMPKERFSAEFPKEGPSILRIQQVVRGDSAAYFCASSESNSPLHFGNGTRLTVT.

The chain is built from TRBV6-5 and TRBJ1-1; D not resolved. V shed 5 bases and J shed 5 bases, with 6 bases lying between them. Germline V gene sequence: CDR1 MNHEY, CDR2 SVGAGI. This CDR3 region has 11 residues. The CDR3 nucleotides read TGTGCCAGCAGTACTTCAACTGAAGCTTTCTTT. Protein sequence: CASSTSTEAFF.

The chain is built from TRBV15 and TRBJ1-6; the D gene is possibly TRBD1 (6 bases). The ends were cut back, 1 base at V and 7 bases at J, with 11 bases in the middle. The V gene's germline CDR1 is LNHNV and CDR2 YYDKDF (reference sequence). This CDR3 contains 15 residues. The CDR3 DNA follows: TGTGCCACCAGCAGAGGGGACACCAGGAATTCACCCCTCCACTTT. The encoded protein is CATSRGDTRNSPLHF.

V usage is TRBV13 and J usage is TRBJ2-7; tentative D call: TRBD1 (5 bases). This CDR3 contains 14 residues. CDR1 is PRHDT and CDR2 is FYEKMQ in the germline V gene (reference sequence). V was shortened by 3 bases and J by 0 bases, with 9 bases between the two germline ends. Here the CDR3 reads CASSFTGPSYEQYF. Here the CDR3 DNA reads TGTGCCAGCAGCTTTACAGGACCCTCCTACGAGCAGTACTTC.

The chain couples TRBV18 to TRBJ1-2; D gene unclear. The CDR3 length is 13 residues. From germline, CDR1 is KGHSH and CDR2 LQKENI. V was shortened by 0 bases and J by 8 bases, with 10 bases between the two germline ends. This CDR3 reads CASSPPKGDGYTF. The CDR3 DNA follows: TGTGCCAGCTCACCACCGAAAGGAGACGGCTACACCTTC. Combining the CDR3 with reference TRBV18 and TRBJ1-2 gives the whole variable domain NAGVMQNPRHLVRRRGQEARLRCSPMKGHSHVYWYRQLPEEGLKFMVYLQKENIIDESGMPKERFSAEFPKEGPSILRIQQVVRGDSAAYFCASSPPKGDGYTFGSGTRLTVV.

V gene TRBV30 combines with J gene TRBJ2-1; 8 positions match TRBD2. Germline V gene lookup returns CDR1 GTSNPN and CDR2 SVGIG (reference sequence). CDR3 length: 15 amino acids. V lost 3 bases and J lost 2; bases outside the gene matches: 6. The CDR3 loop is CAWRTGGPAYNEQFF. DNA for the CDR3: TGTGCCTGGAGGACGGGGGGGCCAGCCTACAATGAGCAGTTCTTC. The whole variable domain, filled in from reference TRBV30 and TRBJ2-1, reads SQTIHQWPATLVQPVGSPLSLECTVEGTSNPNLYWYRQAAGRGLQLLFYSVGIGQISSEVPQNLSASRPQDRQFILSSKKLLLSDSGFYLCAWRTGGPAYNEQFFGPGTRLTVL.